This T cell receptor beta chain was identified during a study of shared clonotypes between healthy human individuals. CDR3 length: 15 residues. Germline V lookup: CDR1 SEHNR, CDR2 FQNEAQ (reference sequence). Trimming cost V 5 bases and J 0 bases; bases outside gene matches: 4. Sequencing was performed with immunoSEQ multiplex PCR; in TCRdb, only in-frame clones are kept and a portion is missing. The sample contains roughly 2,500,000 clones, approximately 93% of which appear only once. This clone has just one count. Sequencing was performed on naive CD4+ T cells from PBMCs. Stated subset: CD45RA+ positively selected. V usage is TRBV7-9 and J usage is TRBJ1-2, with 9 bases that match TRBD1. The TCR comes from a man younger than 30 in good health. Some clones in this sample may be carry-over from other donors' samples. CDR3 coding DNA: TGTGCCAGCAGCCCAGGGACAGGGACTAACTATGGCTACACCTTC. Protein sequence: CASSPGTGTNYGYTF.